These 8 T cell receptor beta chains share one sample of origin, sequenced in a study of tumor and adjacent non-tumor tissue in lung cancer. This sample's RNA came from whole unsorted tissue. Three rounds of nested PCR, following a modified ARM-PCR protocol, produced the TCRbeta library. MiXCR was run by TCRdb on the multiplex PCR reads, yielding one entry per CDR3 protein. The sample lists approximately 75,000 distinct CDR3 sequences, roughly 73% occurring once. Sequencing used lung tumor tissue. The receptors were gathered from a woman aged 45-65 years with non-small cell lung cancer.

The V gene is TRBV29-1, the J gene TRBJ2-7, with TRBD2 as a possible D gene (5 bases). CDR3 length equals 13 residues. Per germline, CDR1 SQVTM and CDR2 ANQGSEA. The CDR3, as DNA: TGCAGTTTTGAGGGTGACAAGGGTGACGAGCAGTACTTC. This translates into CSFEGDKGDEQYF.

Regarding this clonotype: One junction end does not reproduce the germline sequence, and a read error may be involved. V usage is TRBV4-1 and J usage is TRBJ1-4; D call uncertain. The length of the CDR3 is 14 residues. In germline, CDR1 is MGHRA, CDR2 YSYEKL. CDR3 DNA sequence: TGCACCAGCAGCGAAGCCGGGAAAAATGAAAATCTGATTTTT. Translation gives CTSSEAGKNENLIF.

This clonotype was seen more than once but under ten times. Lacking the conserved final phenylalanine or tryptophan, this CDR3 likely reflects a read error. V usage is TRBV28 and J usage is TRBJ1-5; 9 bases align to TRBD1. CDR3 length: 18 amino acids. Trimming removed 3 bases from V and 5 bases from J; junction bases left unmatched: 14. CDR1 and CDR2 (germline): MDHEN, SYDVKM. CDR3 bases: TGTGCCAGCAGTTTTCCCTCCAGGGACAGGGTAGAGGATCAGCCCCAGCATTCT. The encoded protein is CASSFPSRDRVEDQPQHS.

This clonotype was picked up one time. Because the CDR3 is missing its conserved closing phenylalanine or tryptophan, this is likely a read error. The chain employs TRBV11-3 and TRBJ2-1; no reliable D call. The germline CDR1 and CDR2 sequences are SGHNT and YENEEA. There are 13 residues in the CDR3. The CDR3 sequence is CASSFSVYNKQFV. CDR3 sequence (DNA): TGTGCCAGCAGCTTCTCCGTTTACAATAAGCAGTTCGTA.

This clonotype was detected only once. A junction boundary mismatches the germline segment, possibly from a read error. The chain is built from TRBV6-5 and TRBJ1-5, with TRBD1 matching 7 bases. The germline CDR1 and CDR2 sequences are MNHEY and SVGAGI. The CDR3 loop spans 14 amino acids. CDR3 sequence (DNA): TGTGCCAGCAGTTACAACAGGGGCATTCGGCCCCATCATTTT. Amino acids: CASSYNRGIRPHHF.

A note on this clonotype: Relative to the germline gene, one junction end is altered; a read error may explain this. The CDR3 protein is CASRTISGQIF. In nucleotides, the CDR3 is TGCGCCAGCAGGACCATAAGTGGGCAGATCTTC. The chain recombines TRBV4-1 with TRBJ2-1; D is undetermined. This CDR3 comprises 11 residues. Germline V gene sequence: CDR1 MGHRA, CDR2 YSYEKL.

Worth noting for this clonotype: A junction boundary mismatches the germline segment, possibly from a read error. V and J are TRBV5-4 and TRBJ2-3, with D uncertain. Germline V gene sequence: CDR1 SGHNT, CDR2 YYREEE (reference sequence). The CDR3 totals 16 residues. CDR3 region: CASSLASVSGTDTQYF. The CDR3 DNA reads as TGTGCCAGTAGCTTGGCAAGCGTGAGTGGCACAGATACGCAGTATTTT.

Worth noting for this clonotype: At one of its ends the junction is not consistent with the germline gene, which may arise from a read error. J is TRBJ2-3 and V is TRBV11-2; 8 positions match TRBD1. The CDR3 has 13 amino acids. The germline gives CDR1 SGHAT, CDR2 FQNNGV. The DNA for the CDR3 is TGTGTCAGCAGTTTAGACAGGGGAGATACACAGTATTTT. Amino acids: CVSSLDRGDTQYF.